One and the same sample provided the 24 T cell receptor beta chains below, sequenced in a study of blood T cell repertoires in COVID-19. Sequencing used immunoSEQ multiplex PCR; TCRdb keeps in-frame clones, though not all of them. The data show about 130,000 clones, approximately 90% seen once. The specimen was peripheral blood. The receptors were gathered from a man in his forties or fifties with COVID-19, enrolled during active disease.

This chain joins TRBV30 and TRBJ2-7; D unclear. Germline V lookup: CDR1 GTSNPN, CDR2 SVGIG (reference sequence). Trimming cost V 0 bases and J 9 bases, with 9 bases left between them. The CDR3 is made up of 11 amino acids. DNA for the CDR3: TGTGCCTGGAGTGTTAGCAGTCCGCAGTACTTC. Translation: CAWSVSSPQYF.

The rearrangement joins TRBV19 to TRBJ2-2; D may be TRBD2 (5 bases). Trimming stripped 6 bases from V and 1 base from J, with 15 bases between. Per the germline V gene, CDR1 is LNHDA and CDR2 is SQIVND (reference sequence). There are 16 residues in the CDR3. The CDR3 coding sequence is TGTGCCAGTAGCCCTCAAGCGGAGAAGAACACCGGGGAGCTGTTTTTT. It translates to CASSPQAEKNTGELFF.

The rearrangement uses TRBV2 and TRBJ1-5; D gene ambiguous. The CDR3 length is 13 residues. The V gene's germline CDR1 is SNHLY and CDR2 FYNNEI. V was clipped by 4 bases and J by 6 bases, with 10 bases between them. The CDR3 sequence is CASSANGVQPQHF. CDR3 coding DNA: TGTGCCAGCAGTGCAAACGGGGTTCAGCCCCAGCATTTT.

The CDR3 DNA reads as TGTGCCAGCAGACTCAGTCAGGGGGAGAACACTGAAGCTTTCTTT. Amino acids: CASRLSQGENTEAFF. The gene calls are TRBV7-9 and TRBJ1-1; 7 bases agree with TRBD1. Germline assignment: CDR1 SEHNR and CDR2 FQNEAQ (reference sequence). V shed 6 bases, J shed 1 base, and the junction held 8 bases outside the gene matches. This CDR3 region has 15 residues.

The V and J genes are TRBV7-8 and TRBJ1-2, with D perhaps matching TRBD1 (6 bases). From germline, CDR1 is SGHVS and CDR2 FQNEAQ. Trimming left V 2 bases short and J 1 base short, with 11 bases between. The CDR3 is 15 residues long. The CDR3 here is CASSLSGALNYGYTF. CDR3 nucleotides: TGTGCCAGCAGCTTATCAGGGGCCCTTAACTATGGCTACACCTTC.

The chain recombines TRBV4-2 with TRBJ1-2, with 9 bases matching TRBD1. Germline CDR1 is LGHNA and CDR2 is YNFKEQ. CDR3 length: 17 amino acids. V shed 0 bases, J shed 4 bases, and the junction held 9 bases outside the gene matches. The CDR3 sequence is CASSQDLTGQGTYGYTF. The CDR3 region has the DNA TGTGCCAGCAGCCAAGATCTTACCGGACAGGGGACCTATGGCTACACCTTC.

The genes are TRBV30 and TRBJ2-7; D perhaps matches TRBD2 (7 bases). CDR3 length: 14 amino acids. Germline V gene lookup returns CDR1 GTSNPN and CDR2 SVGIG (reference sequence). Trimming pared 1 base from V and 7 bases from J, leaving 17 bases between. The CDR3 DNA reads TGTGCCTGGAGTGAGGGACACTGGGGGGGGGAGCAGTACTTC. Translating it yields CAWSEGHWGGEQYF.

This clone was seen only once. The J gene is TRBJ2-1, the V gene TRBV11-1, with TRBD2 matching 8 bases. This CDR3 contains 16 residues. Germline CDR1 and CDR2: SGHAT and FQDESV (reference sequence). Trimming removed 5 bases from V and 4 bases from J; junction bases left unmatched: 10. CDR3 in DNA: TGTGCCAGCAGCCCATTCGGCGGCGGGAGGTACAATGAGCAGTTCTTC. Translated, it gives CASSPFGGGRYNEQFF.

The chain links TRBV4-1 to TRBJ1-5; D ambiguous. The V and J ends lost 1 base and 4 bases respectively, with 14 bases between them. The germline V gene has CDR1 MGHRA and CDR2 YSYEKL. The CDR3 spans 16 residues. CDR3 nucleotides: TGCGCCAGCAGCCAAGTATTGGGCAGAAATAATCAGCCCCAGCATTTT. It yields the protein CASSQVLGRNNQPQHF.

The chain employs TRBV2 and TRBJ1-1, with D unresolved. The CDR3 totals 12 residues. Germline V gene lookup returns CDR1 SNHLY and CDR2 FYNNEI. Trimming shortened V by 8 bases and J by 3 bases, and 10 bases separated the two germline ends. The CDR3 loop is CASRTDYTEAFF. The CDR3 region has the DNA TGTGCCAGCCGGACGGACTACACTGAAGCTTTCTTT.

The CDR3, as DNA: TGTGCCAGCAGTTTAATTATGTGGCAGGATAATGAAAAACTGTTTTTT. This encodes CASSLIMWQDNEKLFF. The chain links TRBV28 to TRBJ1-4; D not certain. Trimming cost V 2 bases and J 4 bases, with 14 bases left between them. This CDR3 contains 16 residues. CDR1 is MDHEN and CDR2 is SYDVKM in the germline V gene.

This rearrangement joins TRBV5-1 to TRBJ1-3, with TRBD1 matching 8 bases. Per the germline V gene, CDR1 is SGHRS and CDR2 is YFSETQ. The length of the CDR3 is 16 residues. V gave up 4 bases and J gave up 0 bases; unmatched junction bases: 6. Written as DNA, the CDR3 is TGCGCCAGCAGCCCCGGGACAGGCACCTCTGGAAACACCATATATTTT. It translates to CASSPGTGTSGNTIYF.

V and J are TRBV7-2 and TRBJ1-6; TRBD1 might be the D (5 bases). The CDR3 extends over 19 amino acids. Germline assignment: CDR1 SGHTA and CDR2 FQGNSA. V was shortened by 3 bases and J by 0 bases, with 18 bases between the two germline ends. CDR3 in DNA: TGTGCCAGCAGCTTCGATAACAGGACTACTAGCTCCTATAATTCACCCCTCCACTTT. The encoded protein is CASSFDNRTTSSYNSPLHF.

The genes are TRBV6-2 or TRBV6-3 and TRBJ2-1, with TRBD2 matching over 13 bases. Germline trimming cut 4 bases from V and 3 bases from J; bases unmatched to any gene: 0. Per germline, CDR1 MNHEY and CDR2 SVGEGT. The CDR3 is made up of 15 amino acids. The CDR3 DNA reads as TGTGCCAGCAGTTGGACTAGCGGGAGCTACAATGAGCAGTTCTTC. It codes for CASSWTSGSYNEQFF.

The chain combines TRBV5-1 with TRBJ2-7; 12 bases are a match to TRBD1. The CDR3 is 14 residues long. Germline V CDR1 and CDR2: SGHRS, YFSETQ. J gave up 9 bases and V 1 base, and 5 bases lay outside the gene matches. The CDR3 bases are TGCGCCAGCAGCTTGATGGGACAGGGGGCCGCGCAGTACTTC. Its protein product is CASSLMGQGAAQYF.

This chain uses TRBV2 with TRBJ2-7; 7 nucleotides match TRBD1. The V gene end was trimmed by 6 bases and the J gene end by 4 bases; junction bases not matched to a gene: 15. The CDR3 length is 16 residues. Germline assignment: CDR1 SNHLY and CDR2 FYNNEI. The CDR3 region is CASRTQGQPDWYEQYF. The CDR3 nucleotides read TGTGCCAGCAGAACACAGGGACAGCCTGATTGGTACGAGCAGTACTTC.

V and J are TRBV19 and TRBJ1-1; D unclear. The V gene's germline CDR1 is LNHDA and CDR2 SQIVND (reference sequence). The CDR3 has 13 amino acids. Trimming took 6 bases from V and 5 from J, leaving 13 bases between them. CDR3 bases: TGTGCCAGTAGCTCCACGGTACAGACTGAAGCTTTCTTT. It translates to CASSSTVQTEAFF. Looking up the rest from reference TRBV19 and TRBJ1-1 gives the full variable domain: DGGITQSPKYLFRKEGQNVTLSCEQNLNHDAMYWYRQDPGQGLRLIYYSQIVNDFQKGDIAEGYSVSREKKESFPLTVTSAQKNPTAFYLCASSSTVQTEAFFGQGTRLTVV.

This clone has a single count. The chain uses TRBV19 and TRBJ2-5, with a weak D call TRBD2 (7 bases). The germline V gene encodes CDR1 LNHDA and CDR2 SQIVND (reference sequence). V was shortened by 7 bases and J by 5 bases, with 17 bases between the two germline ends. There are 14 residues in the CDR3. The CDR3 protein is CASNPGGLLETQYF. The CDR3 nucleotides are TGTGCCAGTAACCCCGGGGGGCTATTGGAGACCCAGTACTTC.

V and J are TRBV19 and TRBJ2-4; TRBD2 might be the D (6 bases). V shed 5 bases and J shed 8 bases, with 19 bases lying between them. Germline CDR1 LNHDA, CDR2 SQIVND (reference sequence). CDR3 length: 15 residues. The chain's CDR3 is CASSRGNGPGDIQYF. In DNA form, the CDR3 reads TGTGCCAGTAGTCGCGGTAATGGGCCGGGAGACATTCAGTACTTC.

This clone was counted between two and nine times. J is TRBJ2-1 and V is TRBV6-2 or TRBV6-3; D is uncertain. Germline assignment: CDR1 MNHEY and CDR2 SVGEGT. V lost 6 bases, J lost 7 bases, and 10 bases lay in between. This CDR3 has 12 residues. CDR3: CASSKPGNEQFF. The CDR3 region has the DNA TGTGCCAGCAGCAAGCCCGGTAATGAGCAGTTCTTC.

V usage is TRBV6-5 and J usage is TRBJ2-1; the D gene is possibly TRBD1 (8 bases). The length of the CDR3 is 15 residues. CDR1 is MNHEY, CDR2 SVGAGI, per germline. V was clipped by 6 bases and J by 8 bases, with 20 bases between them. CDR3 nucleotides: TGTGCCAGCAGCCGCGGACAGGGAGGGATTGATGAGCAGTTCTTC. This translates into CASSRGQGGIDEQFF.

CDR3 bases: TGTGCCAGCAGCCAAGATCTCCTAGCTACGCAGTATTTT. This sequence encodes CASSQDLLATQYF. The chain uses TRBV14 and TRBJ2-3; D might be TRBD2 (5 bases). V was cut by 0 bases and J by 8 bases, with 9 bases left in between. The V gene's germline CDR1 is SGHDN and CDR2 FVKESK. This CDR3 contains 13 residues.

The chain couples TRBV7-9 to TRBJ2-1; D gene ambiguous. The CDR3 is 13 residues long. V lost 1 base and J lost 7, with 8 bases in between. Germline lookup yields CDR1 SEHNR and CDR2 FQNEAQ (reference sequence). In DNA form, the CDR3 reads TGTGCCAGCAGCTTAGATGCAGTTAATGAGCAGTTCTTC. Translated: CASSLDAVNEQFF. Using reference TRBV7-9 and TRBJ2-1 for the parts outside the CDR3, the full variable domain is DTGVSQNPRHKITKRGQNVTFRCDPISEHNRLYWYRQTLGQGPEFLTYFQNEAQLEKSRLLSDRFSAERPKGSFSTLEIQRTEQGDSAMYLCASSLDAVNEQFFGPGTRLTVL.

The chain carries TRBV6-2 or TRBV6-3 and TRBJ2-5; TRBD2 matches 10 bases. Germline-derived CDR1 and CDR2 are MNHEY and SVGEGT. The CDR3 length is 16 residues. The trim removed 2 bases at V and 5 bases at J, leaving 8 bases unmatched. CDR3 nucleotides: TGTGCCAGCAGTTACCCCCGGGGAGCGGGGGGGGAGACCCAGTACTTC. It yields the protein CASSYPRGAGGETQYF.